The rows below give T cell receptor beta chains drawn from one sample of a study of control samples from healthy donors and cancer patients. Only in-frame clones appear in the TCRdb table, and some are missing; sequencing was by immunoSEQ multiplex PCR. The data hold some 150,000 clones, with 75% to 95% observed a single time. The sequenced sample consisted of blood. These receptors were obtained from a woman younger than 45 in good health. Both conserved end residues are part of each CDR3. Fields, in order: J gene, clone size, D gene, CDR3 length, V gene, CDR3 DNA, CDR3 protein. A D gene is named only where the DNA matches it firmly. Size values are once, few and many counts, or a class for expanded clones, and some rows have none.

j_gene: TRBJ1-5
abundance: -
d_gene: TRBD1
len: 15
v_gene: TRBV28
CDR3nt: TGTGCCAGCAGTGTGACAGGGTTGGTCAATCAGCCCCAGCATTTT
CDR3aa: CASSVTGLVNQPQHF

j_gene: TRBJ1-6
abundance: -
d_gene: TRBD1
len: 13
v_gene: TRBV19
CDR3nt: TGTGCCAGTAGTACGGACAGGAATTCACCCCTCCACTTT
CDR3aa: CASSTDRNSPLHF

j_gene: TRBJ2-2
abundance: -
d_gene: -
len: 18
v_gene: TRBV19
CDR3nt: TGTGCCAGTAGTATCATCGGGTGGGGCAAACCGAACACCGGGGAGCTGTTTTTT
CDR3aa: CASSIIGWGKPNTGELFF

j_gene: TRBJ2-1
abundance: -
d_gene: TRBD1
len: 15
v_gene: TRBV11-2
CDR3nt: TGTGCCAGCAGCTTAGATCCCAGGGGGAACAATGAGCAGTTCTTC
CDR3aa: CASSLDPRGNNEQFF

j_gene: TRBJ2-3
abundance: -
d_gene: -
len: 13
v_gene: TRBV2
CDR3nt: TGTGCCAGCAGTGAAGGGGTCTCAGATACGCAGTATTTT
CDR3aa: CASSEGVSDTQYF

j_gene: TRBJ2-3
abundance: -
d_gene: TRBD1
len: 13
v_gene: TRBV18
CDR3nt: TGTGCCAGCTCACCAGGGACAGCAGATACGCAGTATTTT
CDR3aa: CASSPGTADTQYF

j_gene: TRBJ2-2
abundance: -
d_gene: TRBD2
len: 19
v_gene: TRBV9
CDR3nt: TGTGCCAGCAGCGATCCCACCGGAATAGCGGGAGCGAACACCGGGGAGCTGTTTTTT
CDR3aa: CASSDPTGIAGANTGELFF

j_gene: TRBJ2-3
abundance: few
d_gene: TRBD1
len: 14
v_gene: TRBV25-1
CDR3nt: TGTGCCAGCAGTGACAGGGGGCGCGCAGATACGCAGTATTTT
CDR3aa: CASSDRGRADTQYF

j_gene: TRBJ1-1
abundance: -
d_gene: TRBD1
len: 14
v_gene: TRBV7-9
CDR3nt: TGTGCCAGCAGAAGACAGGGCCTCAACACTGAAGCTTTCTTT
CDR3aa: CASRRQGLNTEAFF

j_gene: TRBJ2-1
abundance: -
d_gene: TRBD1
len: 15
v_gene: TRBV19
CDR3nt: TGTGCCAGTAGTCCGACGACAGGGGGCTACAATGAGCAGTTCTTC
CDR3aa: CASSPTTGGYNEQFF

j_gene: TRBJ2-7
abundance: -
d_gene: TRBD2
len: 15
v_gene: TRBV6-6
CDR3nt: TGTGCCAGCAGGCTACCCGGGACTAGCGTAGATGAGCAGTACTTC
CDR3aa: CASRLPGTSVDEQYF

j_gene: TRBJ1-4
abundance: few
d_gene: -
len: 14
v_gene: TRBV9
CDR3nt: TGTGCCAGCAGCGTAGACGGGTTTAATGAAAAACTGTTTTTT
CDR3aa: CASSVDGFNEKLFF

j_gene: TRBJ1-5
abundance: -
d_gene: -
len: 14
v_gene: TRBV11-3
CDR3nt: TGTGCCAGCAGCTTAAGGTGGGGACATCAGCCCCAGCATTTT
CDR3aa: CASSLRWGHQPQHF

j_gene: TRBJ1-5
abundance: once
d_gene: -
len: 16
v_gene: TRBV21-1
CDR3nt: TGTGCCAGCAGCAAATGGGGACAGGGGGGCAATCAGCCCCAGCATTTT
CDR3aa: CASSKWGQGGNQPQHF

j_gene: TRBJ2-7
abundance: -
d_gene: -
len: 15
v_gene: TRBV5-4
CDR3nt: TGTGCCAGCAGCTTGTCAGCTAGCGCAAAATACGAGCAGTACTTC
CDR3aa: CASSLSASAKYEQYF

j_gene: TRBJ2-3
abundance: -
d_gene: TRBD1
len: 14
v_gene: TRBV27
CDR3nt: TGTGCCAGCAGCGACAGGGGGCTCGCAGATACGCAGTATTTT
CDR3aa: CASSDRGLADTQYF

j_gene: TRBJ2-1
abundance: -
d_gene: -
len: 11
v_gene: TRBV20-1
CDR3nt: TGCAGTGCTAGAGTATTAGGCGAGCAGTTCTTC
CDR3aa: CSARVLGEQFF

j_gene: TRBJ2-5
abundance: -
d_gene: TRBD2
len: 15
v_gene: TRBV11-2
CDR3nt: TGTGCCAGCAGCCACTCCGGGACTAGGGGAGAGACCCAGTACTTC
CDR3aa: CASSHSGTRGETQYF

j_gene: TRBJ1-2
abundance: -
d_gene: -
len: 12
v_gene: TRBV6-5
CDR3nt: TGTGCCAGCGCGGACAGTAACTATGGCTACACCTTC
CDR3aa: CASADSNYGYTF

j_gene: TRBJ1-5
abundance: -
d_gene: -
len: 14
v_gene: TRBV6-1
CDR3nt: TGTGCCAGCAGTGAAGGAGAGGGTGGACAGCCCCAGCATTTT
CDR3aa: CASSEGEGGQPQHF

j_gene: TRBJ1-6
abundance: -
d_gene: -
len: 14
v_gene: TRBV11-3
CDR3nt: TGTGCCAGCAGCTTAGTAGACAGGAATTCACCCCTCCACTTT
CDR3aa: CASSLVDRNSPLHF

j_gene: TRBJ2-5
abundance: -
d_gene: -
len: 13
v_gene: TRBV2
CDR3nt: TGTGCCAGCAGTGCGGGGCGGGGAGAGACCCAGTACTTC
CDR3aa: CASSAGRGETQYF

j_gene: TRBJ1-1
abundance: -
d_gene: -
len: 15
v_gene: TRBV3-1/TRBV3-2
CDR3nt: TGTGCCAGCAGCCAAGGACCGGGTTCCTACACTGAAGCTTTCTTT
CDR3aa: CASSQGPGSYTEAFF

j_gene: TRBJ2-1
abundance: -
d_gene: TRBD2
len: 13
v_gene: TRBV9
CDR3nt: TGTGCCAGCAGCGGGACTAGCGGCAATGAGCAGTTCTTC
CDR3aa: CASSGTSGNEQFF

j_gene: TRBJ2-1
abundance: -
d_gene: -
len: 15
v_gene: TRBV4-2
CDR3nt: TGTGCCAGCAGCCAAGATTCGGGAGTCAACAATGAGCAGTTCTTC
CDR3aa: CASSQDSGVNNEQFF

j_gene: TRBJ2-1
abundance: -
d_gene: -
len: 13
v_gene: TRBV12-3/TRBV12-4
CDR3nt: TGTGCCAGCAGTTTGTTGGCGAGGAATGCGCAGTTCTTC
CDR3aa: CASSLLARNAQFF

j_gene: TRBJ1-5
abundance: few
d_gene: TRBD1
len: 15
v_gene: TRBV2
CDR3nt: TGTGCCAGCAAGGCTACAGGGGTGGGCAATCAGCCCCAGCATTTT
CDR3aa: CASKATGVGNQPQHF

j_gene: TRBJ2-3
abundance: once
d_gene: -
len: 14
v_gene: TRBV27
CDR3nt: TGTGCCAGCAGTACCCCGGGAGGCACAGATACGCAGTATTTT
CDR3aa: CASSTPGGTDTQYF

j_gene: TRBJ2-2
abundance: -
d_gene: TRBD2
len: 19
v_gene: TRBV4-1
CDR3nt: TGCGCCAGCAGCCAAGGACTAGCGGGAGGACCCCCGAACACCGGGGAGCTGTTTTTT
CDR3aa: CASSQGLAGGPPNTGELFF